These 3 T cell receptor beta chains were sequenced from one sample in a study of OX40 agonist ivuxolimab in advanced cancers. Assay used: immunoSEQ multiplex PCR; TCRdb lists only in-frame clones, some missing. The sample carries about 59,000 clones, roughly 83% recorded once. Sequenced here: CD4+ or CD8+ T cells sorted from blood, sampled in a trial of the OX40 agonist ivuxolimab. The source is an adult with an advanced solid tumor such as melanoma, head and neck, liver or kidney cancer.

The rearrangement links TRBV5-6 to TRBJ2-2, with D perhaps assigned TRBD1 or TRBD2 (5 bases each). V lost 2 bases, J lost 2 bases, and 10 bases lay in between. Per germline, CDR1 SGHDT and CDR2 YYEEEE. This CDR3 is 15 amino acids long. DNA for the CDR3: TGTGCCAGCAGCTTTTTGGGACCCAACACCGGGGAGCTGTTTTTT. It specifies CASSFLGPNTGELFF.

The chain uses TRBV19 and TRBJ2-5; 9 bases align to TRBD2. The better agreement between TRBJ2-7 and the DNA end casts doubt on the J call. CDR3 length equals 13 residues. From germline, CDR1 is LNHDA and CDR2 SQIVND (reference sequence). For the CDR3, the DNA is TGTGCCAGTAGGATTAGCGGGGGATACGAGCAGTACTTC. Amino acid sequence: CASRISGGYEQYF.

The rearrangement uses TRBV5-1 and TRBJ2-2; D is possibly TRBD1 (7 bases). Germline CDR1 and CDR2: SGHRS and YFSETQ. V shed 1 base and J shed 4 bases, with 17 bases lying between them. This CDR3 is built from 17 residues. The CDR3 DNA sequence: TGCGCCAGCAGCTTGAGGGACAGCGGGCGTTTCACCGGGGAGCTGTTTTTT. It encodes CASSLRDSGRFTGELFF.